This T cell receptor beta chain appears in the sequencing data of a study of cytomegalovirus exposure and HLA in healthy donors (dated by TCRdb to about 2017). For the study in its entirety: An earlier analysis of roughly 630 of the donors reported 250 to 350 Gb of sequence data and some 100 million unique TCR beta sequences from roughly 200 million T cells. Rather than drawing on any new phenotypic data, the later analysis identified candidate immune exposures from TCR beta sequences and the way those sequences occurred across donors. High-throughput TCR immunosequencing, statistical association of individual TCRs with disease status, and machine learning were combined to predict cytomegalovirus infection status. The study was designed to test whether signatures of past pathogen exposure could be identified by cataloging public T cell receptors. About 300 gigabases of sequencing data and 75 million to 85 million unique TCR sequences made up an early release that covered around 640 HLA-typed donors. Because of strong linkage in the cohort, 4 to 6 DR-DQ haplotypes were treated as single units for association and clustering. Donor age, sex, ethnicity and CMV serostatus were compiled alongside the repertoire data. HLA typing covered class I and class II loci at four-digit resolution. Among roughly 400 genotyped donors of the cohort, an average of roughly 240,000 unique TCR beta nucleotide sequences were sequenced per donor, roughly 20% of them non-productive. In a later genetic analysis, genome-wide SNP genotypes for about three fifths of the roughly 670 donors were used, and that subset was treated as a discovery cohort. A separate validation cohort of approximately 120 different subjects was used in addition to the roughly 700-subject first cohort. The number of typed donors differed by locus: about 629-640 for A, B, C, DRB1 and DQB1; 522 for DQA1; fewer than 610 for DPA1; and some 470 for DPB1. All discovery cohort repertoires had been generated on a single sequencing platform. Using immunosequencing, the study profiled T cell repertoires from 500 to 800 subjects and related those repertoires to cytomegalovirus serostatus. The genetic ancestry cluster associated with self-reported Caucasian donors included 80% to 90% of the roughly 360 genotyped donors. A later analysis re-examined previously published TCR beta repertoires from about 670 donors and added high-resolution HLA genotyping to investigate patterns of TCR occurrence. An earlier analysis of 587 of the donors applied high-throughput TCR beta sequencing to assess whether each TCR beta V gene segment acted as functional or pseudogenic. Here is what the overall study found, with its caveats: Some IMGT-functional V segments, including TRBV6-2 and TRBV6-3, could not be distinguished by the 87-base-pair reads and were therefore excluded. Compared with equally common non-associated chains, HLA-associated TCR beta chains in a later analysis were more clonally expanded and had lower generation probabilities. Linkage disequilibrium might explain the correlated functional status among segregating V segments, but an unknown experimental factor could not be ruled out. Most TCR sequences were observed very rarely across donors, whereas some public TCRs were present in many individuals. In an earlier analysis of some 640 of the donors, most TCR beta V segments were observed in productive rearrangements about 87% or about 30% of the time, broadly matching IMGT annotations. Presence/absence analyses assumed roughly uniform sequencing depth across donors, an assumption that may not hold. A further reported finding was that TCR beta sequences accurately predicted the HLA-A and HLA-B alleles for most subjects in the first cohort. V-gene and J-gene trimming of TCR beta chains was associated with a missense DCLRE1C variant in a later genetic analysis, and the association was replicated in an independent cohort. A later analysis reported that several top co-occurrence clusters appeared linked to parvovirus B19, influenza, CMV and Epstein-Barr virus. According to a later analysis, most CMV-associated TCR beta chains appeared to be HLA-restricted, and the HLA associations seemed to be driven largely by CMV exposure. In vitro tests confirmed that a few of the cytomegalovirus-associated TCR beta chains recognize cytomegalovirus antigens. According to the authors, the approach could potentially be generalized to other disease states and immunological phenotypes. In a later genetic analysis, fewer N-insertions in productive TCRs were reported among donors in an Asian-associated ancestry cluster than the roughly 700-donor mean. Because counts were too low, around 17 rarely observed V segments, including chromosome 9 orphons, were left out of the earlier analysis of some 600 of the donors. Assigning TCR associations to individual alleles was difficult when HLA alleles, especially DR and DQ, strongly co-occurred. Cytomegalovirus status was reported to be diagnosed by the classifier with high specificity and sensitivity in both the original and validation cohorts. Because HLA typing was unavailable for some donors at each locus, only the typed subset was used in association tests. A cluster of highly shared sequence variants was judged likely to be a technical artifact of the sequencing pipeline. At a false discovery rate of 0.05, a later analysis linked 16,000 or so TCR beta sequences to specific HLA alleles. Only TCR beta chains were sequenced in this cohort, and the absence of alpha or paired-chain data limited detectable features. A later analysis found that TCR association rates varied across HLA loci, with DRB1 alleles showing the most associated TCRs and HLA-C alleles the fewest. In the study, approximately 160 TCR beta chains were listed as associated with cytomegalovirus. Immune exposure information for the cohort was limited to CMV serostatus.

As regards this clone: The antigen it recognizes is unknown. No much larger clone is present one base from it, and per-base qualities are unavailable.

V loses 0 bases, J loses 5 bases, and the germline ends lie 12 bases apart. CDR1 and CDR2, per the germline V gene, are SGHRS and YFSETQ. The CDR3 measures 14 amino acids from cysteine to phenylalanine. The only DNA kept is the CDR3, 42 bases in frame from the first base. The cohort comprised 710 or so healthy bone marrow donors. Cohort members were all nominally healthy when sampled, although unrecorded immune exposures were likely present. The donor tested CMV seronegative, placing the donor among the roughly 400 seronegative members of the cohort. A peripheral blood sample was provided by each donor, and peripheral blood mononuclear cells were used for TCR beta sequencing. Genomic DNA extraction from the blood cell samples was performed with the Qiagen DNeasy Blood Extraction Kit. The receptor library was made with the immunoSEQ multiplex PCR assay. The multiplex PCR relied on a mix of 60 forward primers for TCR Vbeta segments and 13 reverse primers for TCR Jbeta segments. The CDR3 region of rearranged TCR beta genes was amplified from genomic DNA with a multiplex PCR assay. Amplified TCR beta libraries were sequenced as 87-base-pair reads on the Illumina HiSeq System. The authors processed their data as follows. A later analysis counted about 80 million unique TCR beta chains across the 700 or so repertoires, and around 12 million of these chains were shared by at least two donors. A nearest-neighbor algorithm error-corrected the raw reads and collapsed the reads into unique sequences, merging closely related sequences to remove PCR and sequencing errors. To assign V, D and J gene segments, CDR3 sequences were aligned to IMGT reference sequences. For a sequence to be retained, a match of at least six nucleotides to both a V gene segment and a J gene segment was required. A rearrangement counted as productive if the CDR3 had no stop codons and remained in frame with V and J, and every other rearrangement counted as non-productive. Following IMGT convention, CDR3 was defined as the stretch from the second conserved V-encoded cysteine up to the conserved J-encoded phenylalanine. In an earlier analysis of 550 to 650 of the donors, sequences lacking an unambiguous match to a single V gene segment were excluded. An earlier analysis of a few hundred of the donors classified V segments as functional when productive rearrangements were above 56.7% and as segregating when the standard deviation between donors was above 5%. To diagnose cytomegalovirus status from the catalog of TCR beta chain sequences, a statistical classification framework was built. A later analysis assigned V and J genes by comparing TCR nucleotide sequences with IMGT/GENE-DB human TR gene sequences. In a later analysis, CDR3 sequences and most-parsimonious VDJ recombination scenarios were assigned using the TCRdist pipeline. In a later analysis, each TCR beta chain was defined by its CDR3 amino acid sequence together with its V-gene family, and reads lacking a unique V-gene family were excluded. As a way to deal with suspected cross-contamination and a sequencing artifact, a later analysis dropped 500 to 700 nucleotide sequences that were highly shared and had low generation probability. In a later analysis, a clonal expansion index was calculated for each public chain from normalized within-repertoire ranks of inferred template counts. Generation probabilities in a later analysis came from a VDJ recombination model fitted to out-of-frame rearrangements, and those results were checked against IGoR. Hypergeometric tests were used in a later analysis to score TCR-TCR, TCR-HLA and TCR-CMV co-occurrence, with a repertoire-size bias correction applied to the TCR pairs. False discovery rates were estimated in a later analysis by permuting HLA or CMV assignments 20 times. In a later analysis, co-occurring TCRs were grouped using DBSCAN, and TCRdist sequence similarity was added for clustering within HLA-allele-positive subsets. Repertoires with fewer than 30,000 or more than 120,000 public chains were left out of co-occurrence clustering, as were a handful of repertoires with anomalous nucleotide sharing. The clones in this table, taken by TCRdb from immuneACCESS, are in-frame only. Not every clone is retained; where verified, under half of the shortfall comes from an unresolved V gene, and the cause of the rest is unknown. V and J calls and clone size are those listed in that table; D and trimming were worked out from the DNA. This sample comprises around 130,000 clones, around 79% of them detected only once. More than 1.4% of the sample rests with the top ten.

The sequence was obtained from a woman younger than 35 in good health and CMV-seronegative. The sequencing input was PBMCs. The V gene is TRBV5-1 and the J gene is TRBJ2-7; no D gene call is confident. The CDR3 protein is CASSLVVNSDEQYF. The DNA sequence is TGCGCCAGCAGCTTGGTAGTAAATTCCGACGAGCAGTACTTC. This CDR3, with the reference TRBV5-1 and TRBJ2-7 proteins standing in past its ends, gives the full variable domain KAGVTQTPRYLIKTRGQQVTLSCSPISGHRSVSWYQQTPGQGLQFLFEYFSETQRNKGNFPGRFSGRQFSNSRSEMNVSTLELGDSALYLCASSLVVNSDEQYFGPGTRLTVT.